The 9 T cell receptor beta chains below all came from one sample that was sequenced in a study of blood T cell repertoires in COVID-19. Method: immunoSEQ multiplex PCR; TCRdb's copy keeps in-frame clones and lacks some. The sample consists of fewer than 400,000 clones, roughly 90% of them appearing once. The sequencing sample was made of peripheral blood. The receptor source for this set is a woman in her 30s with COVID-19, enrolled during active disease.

In DNA, the CDR3 is TGTGCCAGCAGCTACTTTGGACAGGGGCGTCCAACTAATGAAAAACTGTTTTTT. Encoded protein: CASSYFGQGRPTNEKLFF. This rearrangement joins TRBV7-9 to TRBJ1-4; 9 nucleotides match TRBD1. Germline V gene lookup returns CDR1 SEHNR and CDR2 FQNEAQ (reference sequence). V was pared by 4 bases and J by 0 bases, with 9 bases of the junction left unmatched. The CDR3 is made up of 18 amino acids.

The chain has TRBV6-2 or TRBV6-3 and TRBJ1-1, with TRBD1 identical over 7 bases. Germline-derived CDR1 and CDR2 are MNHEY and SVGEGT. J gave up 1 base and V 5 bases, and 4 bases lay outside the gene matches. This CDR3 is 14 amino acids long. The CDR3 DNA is TGTGCCAGCAGTCAGGGACAGCCGAACACTGAAGCTTTCTTT. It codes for CASSQGQPNTEAFF.

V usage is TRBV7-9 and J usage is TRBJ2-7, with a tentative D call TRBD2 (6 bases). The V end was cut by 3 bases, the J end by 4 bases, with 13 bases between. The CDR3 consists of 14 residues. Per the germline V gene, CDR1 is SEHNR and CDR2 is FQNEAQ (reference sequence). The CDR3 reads CASSLLDRGYEQYF. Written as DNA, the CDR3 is TGTGCCAGCAGCTTGTTGGATCGGGGGTACGAGCAGTACTTC.

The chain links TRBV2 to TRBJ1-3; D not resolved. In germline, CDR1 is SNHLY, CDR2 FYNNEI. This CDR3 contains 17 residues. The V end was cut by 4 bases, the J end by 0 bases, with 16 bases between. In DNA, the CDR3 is TGTGCCAGCAGTGCCCGGACTGCCCCACTCTCTGGAAACACCATATATTTT. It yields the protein CASSARTAPLSGNTIYF.

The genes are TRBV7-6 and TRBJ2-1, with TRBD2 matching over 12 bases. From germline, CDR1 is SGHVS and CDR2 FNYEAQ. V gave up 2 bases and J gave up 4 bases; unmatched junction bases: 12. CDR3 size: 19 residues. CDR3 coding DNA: TGTGCCAGCAGCTTAATGCTAGCGGGAGGGGGGCCCTCTTACAATGAGCAGTTCTTC. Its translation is CASSLMLAGGGPSYNEQFF.

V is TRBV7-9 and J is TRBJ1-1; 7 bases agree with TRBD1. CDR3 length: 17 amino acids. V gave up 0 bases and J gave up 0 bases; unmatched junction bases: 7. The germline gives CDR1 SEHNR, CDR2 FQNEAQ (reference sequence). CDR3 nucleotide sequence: TGTGCCAGCAGCTTAGCCGGGACAGCGGCGGTGAACACTGAAGCTTTCTTT. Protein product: CASSLAGTAAVNTEAFF.

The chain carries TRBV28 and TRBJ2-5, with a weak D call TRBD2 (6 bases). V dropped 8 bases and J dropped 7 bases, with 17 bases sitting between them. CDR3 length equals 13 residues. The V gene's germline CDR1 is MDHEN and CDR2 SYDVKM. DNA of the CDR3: TGTGCCAGCCGCTGGCGGGATCGAATGACCCAGTACTTC. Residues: CASRWRDRMTQYF.

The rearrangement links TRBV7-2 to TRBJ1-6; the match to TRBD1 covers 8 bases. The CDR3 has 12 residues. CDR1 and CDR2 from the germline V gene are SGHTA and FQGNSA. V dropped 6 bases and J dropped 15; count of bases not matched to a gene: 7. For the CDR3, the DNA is TGTGCCAGCAGGGGACAGGAACGGCACCTCCACTTT. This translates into CASRGQERHLHF.

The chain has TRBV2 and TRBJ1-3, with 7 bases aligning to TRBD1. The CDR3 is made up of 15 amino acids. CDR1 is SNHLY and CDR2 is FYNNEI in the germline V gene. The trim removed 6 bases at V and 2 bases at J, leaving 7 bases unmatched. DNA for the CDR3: TGTGCCAGCAGCGAACAGGGGACCCCTGGAAACACCATATATTTT. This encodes CASSEQGTPGNTIYF. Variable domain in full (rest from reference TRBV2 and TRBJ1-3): EPEVTQTPSHQVTQMGQEVILRCVPISNHLYFYWYRQILGQKVEFLVSFYNNEISEKSEIFDDQFSVERPDGSNFTLKIRSTKLEDSAMYFCASSEQGTPGNTIYFGEGSWLTVV.